This T cell receptor (beta chain) was identified in a study of blood T cell repertoires in COVID-19 (dated by TCRdb to 2020 to 2021). Broadly, across the study: The collaborator samples originated in the United States, Italy and Spain and spanned the acute and convalescent phases of COVID-19. The material from the prospective study consisted of cDNA or gDNA derived from T cells, B-cell-depleted T cells, or PBMCs. Subjects who had been exposed to COVID-19, were actively infected with it, or had recovered from it provided the deeply sampled blood TCRbeta repertoires that made up the dataset. The repertoires were released in a freely available public database intended as a resource for research on the immune response to SARS-CoV-2. The samples were drawn from two sources: the first 160 participants of the ongoing ImmuneRACE study, and 1,254 subjects contributed by 6 global collaborators. Sample metadata almost always included a de-identified subject ID, COVID-19 status, age in years and sex. Where HLA class I and class II types were available, the types were taken from metadata supplied by the sample provider, not from assay-based typing. The investigation overall reported the following: Clinical and demographic metadata were provided uncurated, with the amount varying by source and participant.

The immunoSEQ Assay, a bias-controlled multiplex PCR, was used to amplify TCRbeta CDR3 regions from genomic DNA. In the source study's methods: The number of nucleated cells in each sample was estimated by amplification of reference gene primers within the assay. To quantify the absolute abundance of each unique TCRbeta CDR3 rearrangement, sequence reads were collapsed and filtered. For each sample, productive Simpson clonality was calculated as the square root of Simpson's diversity index over productive rearrangements. The source is immuneACCESS, and TCRdb retained only in-frame sequences with V and J called. Part of the clones is not carried over; for the studies checked, unresolved V genes explain less than half of this, and the remainder is unexplained. The D gene and trimming were derived from the DNA, and the V and J assignments and clone size from that table. Counted in this sample were over 150,000 clones; 82% of them appeared once. The top ten hold over 9.5% of the sample.

The collaborating institutions used their own protocols to collect whole blood in K2EDTA tubes. For TCRbeta analysis, collaborator samples were shipped as frozen whole blood, as isolated PBMCs, or as DNA extracted from either sample type. As to this clone: Its antigen specificity is not known. Base-call qualities are not available, and no considerably larger clone is one nucleotide away.

CDR1 and CDR2 (SEHNR, FQNEAQ) derive from the germline V gene (reference sequence). The CDR3, from cysteine to phenylalanine, totals 15 residues. The retained sequence is limited to the CDR3, 45 bases, with the frame set at the first base. At the junction V is shortened by 0 bases and J by 1 base, with 7 bases in between. Recombination joined TRBV7-9 with TRBJ1-5, with the identity of the D gene unclear. The sequenced sample was peripheral blood. The sequence was collected from a woman older than 75 with active or convalescent COVID-19. The CDR3 protein sequence reads: CASSLAGASNQPQHF. The DNA sequence is as follows: TGTGCCAGCAGCTTAGCTGGTGCGAGCAATCAGCCCCAGCATTTT.